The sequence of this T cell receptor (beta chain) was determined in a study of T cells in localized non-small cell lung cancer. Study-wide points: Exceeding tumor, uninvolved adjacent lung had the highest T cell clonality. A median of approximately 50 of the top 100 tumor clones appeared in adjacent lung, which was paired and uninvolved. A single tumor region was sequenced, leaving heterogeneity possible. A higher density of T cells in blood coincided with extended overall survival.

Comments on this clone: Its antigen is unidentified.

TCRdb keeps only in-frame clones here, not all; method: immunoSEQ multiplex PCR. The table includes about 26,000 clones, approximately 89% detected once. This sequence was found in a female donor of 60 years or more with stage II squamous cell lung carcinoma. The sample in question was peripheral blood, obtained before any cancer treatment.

DNA for the CDR3: TGTGCCAGCAGTGAACGAGCGGGGGCTCAAGAGACCCAGTACTTC. It codes for CASSERAGAQETQYF. This rearrangement joins TRBV2 to TRBJ2-5, with 8 bases fitting TRBD2. The V and J ends lost 2 bases and 2 bases, in that order; junction bases with no gene match: 4. From germline, CDR1 is SNHLY and CDR2 FYNNEI. The CDR3 runs 15 residues.